Shown below are 18 T cell receptor beta chains from a single sample sequenced in a study of blood T cell repertoires in COVID-19 (dated by TCRdb to about 2020). To prepare the library, the immunoSEQ multiplex PCR assay was applied. TCRdb carries this immuneACCESS record with in-frame sequences only. Its versions omit some clonotypes, under half of them owing to an unresolved V gene in the studies checked, with the rest unexplained. The sample profile shows 55,000 to 80,000 clones; 88% of them were found once. The biggest ten clones account for about 2.4% of the sample. Sequencing input: peripheral blood. Receptors originate from a human donor in a cohort sampled during active COVID-19.

J is TRBJ2-5 and V is TRBV28; D is ambiguous. Trimming shortened V by 8 bases and J by 3 bases, and 4 bases separated the two germline ends. The V gene's germline CDR1 is MDHEN and CDR2 SYDVKM. The CDR3 totals 10 residues. CDR3 region: CASSKETQYF. The CDR3 region has the DNA TGTGCCAGCTCAAAAGAGACCCAGTACTTC.

V is TRBV7-9 and J is TRBJ2-5; no reliable D call. The CDR3 runs to 13 residues. The ends were cut back, 6 bases at V and 2 bases at J, with 10 bases in the middle. Germline-derived CDR1 and CDR2 are SEHNR and FQNEAQ (reference sequence). For the CDR3, the DNA is TGTGCCAGCAGGCTACGACAACAAGAGACCCAGTACTTC. This encodes CASRLRQQETQYF.

This clone was recorded once. The chain's CDR3 is CSAAVSTSFTEAFF. In DNA form, the CDR3 reads TGCAGCGCCGCGGTTTCCACCTCCTTCACTGAAGCTTTCTTT. The chain couples TRBV29-1 to TRBJ1-1; D gene ambiguous. This CDR3 contains 14 residues. The germline V and J ends were trimmed by 7 bases and 4 bases, with 19 bases remaining between them. CDR1 is SQVTM and CDR2 is ANQGSEA in the germline V gene.

V usage is TRBV12-3 or TRBV12-4 and J usage is TRBJ2-2; D is possibly TRBD1 (5 bases). Trimming took 7 bases from V and 2 from J, leaving 8 bases between them. The CDR3 is 13 residues long. The CDR3 is CASTDSNTGELFF. The CDR3 nucleotides are TGTGCCAGCACCGACAGTAACACCGGGGAGCTGTTTTTT.

V gene TRBV6-6 combines with J gene TRBJ1-2; the D is unclear. The germline V gene has CDR1 MNHNY and CDR2 SVGAGI (reference sequence). The V end was cut by 7 bases, the J end by 4 bases, with 10 bases between. The CDR3 is 12 residues long. CDR3 DNA: TGTGCCAGCACCCCGGGAAGCTATGGCTACACCTTC. This gives the protein CASTPGSYGYTF.

CDR3 loop: CASSMTSGVGEQFF. The CDR3 DNA is TGTGCCAGTAGTATGACTAGCGGGGTCGGTGAGCAGTTCTTC. The V and J genes are TRBV19 and TRBJ2-1; 11 bases agree with TRBD2. Germline V CDR1 and CDR2: LNHDA, SQIVND (reference sequence). J was trimmed by 9 bases and V by 3 bases; bases with no gene match: 4. CDR3 length: 14 residues.

The gene calls are TRBV28 and TRBJ1-1, with D unresolved. The length of the CDR3 is 14 residues. Germline V gives CDR1 MDHEN, CDR2 SYDVKM. Trimming pared 4 bases from V and 4 bases from J, leaving 13 bases between. Here the CDR3 DNA reads TGTGCCAGCAGTTCAGGCACCTTGGGCACTGAAGCTTTCTTT. Translating gives CASSSGTLGTEAFF.

V is TRBV18 and J is TRBJ1-4; TRBD1 agrees at 11 bases. Trimming removed 0 bases from V and 7 bases from J; junction bases left unmatched: 1. Per the germline V gene, CDR1 is KGHSH and CDR2 is LQKENI. The CDR3 length is 15 residues. The CDR3 DNA reads TGTGCCAGCTCACCACCCGGGACAGGGGGTGAAAAACTGTTTTTT. Protein product: CASSPPGTGGEKLFF.

V gene TRBV5-1 combines with J gene TRBJ2-5; D might be TRBD2 (6 bases). The CDR3 spans 15 residues. The V end was cut by 1 base, the J end by 0 bases, with 10 bases between. Germline CDR1 reads SGHRS; CDR2 reads YFSETQ. CDR3 residues: CASSLRGTYQETQYF. In DNA form, the CDR3 reads TGCGCCAGCAGCTTGCGGGGGACGTACCAAGAGACCCAGTACTTC.

This chain links TRBV4-1 with TRBJ2-3, with TRBD2 matching over 8 bases. Germline CDR1 and CDR2: MGHRA and YSYEKL. This CDR3 is 13 amino acids long. Germline trimming cut 9 bases from V and 2 bases from J; bases unmatched to any gene: 4. CDR3 region: CASRAGVTDTQYF. CDR3 DNA sequence: TGCGCCAGTAGAGCGGGGGTCACAGATACGCAGTATTTT.

V is TRBV9 and J is TRBJ1-5; tentatively, D is TRBD1 (6 bases). This CDR3 has 14 residues. With 4 bases removed from V and 1 base from J, the gap between germline ends came to 9 bases. The germline gives CDR1 SGDLS, CDR2 YYNGEE. CDR3 sequence: CASSKGGSNQPQHF. In DNA form, the CDR3 reads TGTGCCAGCAGCAAAGGGGGAAGCAATCAGCCCCAGCATTTT.

In this sample, this clone turned up a few times. The chain has TRBV5-1 and TRBJ2-7, with 7 bases aligning to TRBD2. The CDR3 totals 15 residues. Unmatched junction bases numbered 17, after V lost 7 bases and J lost 7 bases. Germline CDR1 reads SGHRS; CDR2 reads YFSETQ. The CDR3 bases are TGCGCCAGCCGCGACGGGGCTTCGGGGGGAGAGGAGCAGTACTTC. This sequence encodes CASRDGASGGEEQYF.

This clone was counted only a few times. The chain has TRBV7-2 and TRBJ2-1, with a possible D match to TRBD2 (5 bases). Germline V gene sequence: CDR1 SGHTA, CDR2 FQGNSA. V was trimmed by 3 bases and J by 9 bases, leaving 6 bases between them. The CDR3 is 11 amino acids. CDR3 sequence (DNA): TGTGCCAGCAGCTTGACTACTGAGCAGTTCTTC. This codes for CASSLTTEQFF.

V and J are TRBV28 and TRBJ2-1; 7 bases fit TRBD1. Germline CDR1 and CDR2: MDHEN and SYDVKM. This CDR3 contains 15 residues. J gave up 0 bases and V 9 bases, and 8 bases lay outside the gene matches. CDR3 sequence reads: CASRVAGGSYNEQFF. CDR3 nucleotides: TGTGCCAGTCGGGTGGCAGGGGGCTCCTACAATGAGCAGTTCTTC.

By share, this clone ranks as medium-sized. The chain employs TRBV4-2 and TRBJ2-3; the match to TRBD1 covers 12 bases. Germline values: CDR1 LGHNA, CDR2 YNFKEQ. After removal of 4 bases from V and 4 bases from J, the junction contained 3 bases not matched to a gene. The length of the CDR3 is 15 residues. The CDR3 protein is CASSLRDRGPDTQYF. For the CDR3, the DNA is TGTGCCAGCAGCCTCCGGGACAGGGGGCCAGATACGCAGTATTTT.

The genes are TRBV7-9 and TRBJ2-1, with 11 bases that match TRBD2. The germline V gene encodes CDR1 SEHNR and CDR2 FQNEAQ (reference sequence). CDR3 length: 16 amino acids. The junction had 9 bases not matched to a gene; V was cut back by 5 bases and J by 6 bases. The CDR3 protein is CASSPTFSGRANEQFF. CDR3 nucleotides: TGTGCCAGCAGCCCCACCTTTAGCGGGAGGGCCAATGAGCAGTTCTTC.

This chain links TRBV28 with TRBJ1-3; 8 nucleotides match TRBD1. From germline, CDR1 is MDHEN and CDR2 SYDVKM. The CDR3 totals 16 residues. With 4 bases clipped from V and 4 bases from J, the junction kept 9 bases outside the gene matches. This chain's CDR3 is CASSSGQGVRGNTIYF. For the CDR3, the DNA is TGTGCCAGCAGTTCAGGACAGGGAGTGAGGGGAAACACCATATATTTT.

This chain links TRBV9 with TRBJ1-1, with a tentative D call TRBD1 (6 bases). This CDR3 is built from 14 residues. CDR1 and CDR2 from the germline V gene are SGDLS and YYNGEE. The V and J ends lost 0 bases and 5 bases respectively, with 11 bases between them. In nucleotides, the CDR3 is TGTGCCAGCAGCGTAGGAGGGGGTTTTACTGAAGCTTTCTTT. Protein product: CASSVGGGFTEAFF.